This entry lists 28 T cell receptor beta chains sequenced from one sample in a study of blood T cells in healthy people across ages. A J-beta primer mix and a sample-barcoded 5' primer were used in a second PCR of about 7 to 12 cycles. TCRdb re-analysed the 5' RACE reads in MiXCR, keeping a single row per CDR3 protein. The repertoire holds over 1,300,000 distinct CDR3 sequences, with 45% to 70% as singletons. Sequenced material: blood. The receptors shown here come from a man younger than 35 in good health.

V usage is TRBV29-1 and J usage is TRBJ2-5, with 8 bases matching TRBD1. This CDR3 comprises 14 residues. The germline gives CDR1 SQVTM, CDR2 ANQGSEA. V lost 5 bases to trimming and J lost 5 bases; unmatched junction nucleotides: 10. The CDR3 nucleotides are TGCAGCGTTTTTGACAGGGGACATGGGGAGACCCAGTACTTC. It is translated as CSVFDRGHGETQYF.

The J gene is TRBJ2-2, the V gene TRBV5-5; no clear D gene. This CDR3 region has 16 residues. V was trimmed by 0 bases and J by 0 bases, leaving 9 bases between them. Germline CDR1 is SGHKS and CDR2 is YYEKEE (reference sequence). In DNA, the CDR3 is TGTGCCAGCAGCTTGGCCGTCAACACGAACACCGGGGAGCTGTTTTTT. As protein: CASSLAVNTNTGELFF. The full variable domain, rest sourced from reference TRBV5-5 and TRBJ2-2, is DAGVTQSPTHLIKTRGQQVTLRCSPISGHKSVSWYQQVLGQGPQFIFQYYEKEERGRGNFPDRFSARQFPNYSSELNVNALLLGDSALYLCASSLAVNTNTGELFFGEGSRLTVL.

The gene calls are TRBV4-2 and TRBJ1-1; no reliable D call. This CDR3 spans 14 amino acids. The V gene's germline CDR1 is LGHNA and CDR2 YNFKEQ. The V and J ends lost 1 base and 4 bases respectively, with 10 bases between them. CDR3 bases: TGTGCCAGCAGCCAAGTCCTGACTGGCACTGAAGCTTTCTTT. This sequence encodes CASSQVLTGTEAFF.

About this clonotype itself: The CDR3 does not close with the conserved phenylalanine or tryptophan, likely indicating a read error. The CDR3 DNA is TGTGCCATCAGTGAATCTAGGTCAGACACTGAAGCTTTCTTA. Translation: CAISESRSDTEAFL. The rearrangement joins TRBV10-3 to TRBJ1-1; D uncertain. This CDR3 contains 14 residues. The V end was cut by 3 bases, the J end by 3 bases, with 11 bases between. CDR1 and CDR2 (germline): ENHRY, SYGVKD.

The sample holds one count of this clonotype. The V call is TRBV27, the J call TRBJ2-4; 10 bases map to TRBD2. The end of the DNA aligns better with TRBJ2-7, so the J call may be wrong. Germline CDR1 is MNHEY and CDR2 is SMNVEV (reference sequence). This CDR3 comprises 15 residues. CDR3 region: CASSPDLAGAYEQYF. The CDR3 DNA follows: TGTGCCAGCAGTCCCGACCTAGCGGGGGCTTACGAGCAGTACTTC.

V and J are TRBV20-1 and TRBJ2-1; 7 bases are shared with TRBD2. The ends lost 6 bases at V and 1 base at J; junction bases unmatched: 18. The CDR3 is made up of 18 amino acids. Germline CDR1 and CDR2: DFQATT and SNEGSKA (reference sequence). The CDR3 DNA sequence: TGCAGTGCCTGGATCCCTGGACTAGTGGGGGGGTCCTACAATGAGCAGTTCTTC. Its protein is CSAWIPGLVGGSYNEQFF.

The chain couples TRBV6-2 or TRBV6-3 to TRBJ2-5; 7 nucleotides agree with TRBD2. The V and J ends lost 5 bases and 0 bases, in that order; junction bases with no gene match: 6. CDR1 MNHEY and CDR2 SVGEGT come from the germline V gene. The CDR3 runs 15 residues. The CDR3 here is CASSGLAVNQETQYF. CDR3 DNA: TGTGCCAGCAGTGGGCTAGCGGTAAACCAAGAGACCCAGTACTTC.

The chain employs TRBV7-2 and TRBJ2-3; D remains unclear. The length of the CDR3 is 17 residues. The germline V gene has CDR1 SGHTA and CDR2 FQGNSA. V was pared by 5 bases and J by 4 bases, with 22 bases between. Written as DNA, the CDR3 is TGTGCCAGCAGCCCAACCACGGCCGCCCTTGGGGCAGATACGCAGTATTTT. Its translation: CASSPTTAALGADTQYF.

The sample holds a few counts of this clonotype. This rearrangement joins TRBV12-3 or TRBV12-4 to TRBJ1-2, with D unresolved. The CDR3 runs to 12 residues. The ends were cut back, 6 bases at V and 5 bases at J, with 10 bases in the middle. The CDR3 loop reads CASSPRKYGYTF. As DNA, the CDR3 is TGTGCCAGCAGCCCCCGGAAATATGGCTACACCTTC.

Concerning this clonotype itself: A much larger clone lies a single base off, so this may be a read error. The chain couples TRBV6-1 to TRBJ2-2, with D possibly matching TRBD2 (7 bases). The CDR3 covers 14 residues. The germline V gene has CDR1 MNHNS and CDR2 SASEGT. CDR3 sequence reads: CVSSTGRDTGELFF. The CDR3 DNA sequence: TGTGTCAGCAGCACAGGGAGGGACACCGGGGAGCTGTTTTTT.

This chain links TRBV6-1 with TRBJ2-6; TRBD1 agrees at 10 bases. Germline CDR1 and CDR2: MNHNS and SASEGT. The ends lost 5 bases at V and 0 bases at J; junction bases unmatched: 7. The CDR3 has 18 residues. Written as DNA, the CDR3 is TGTGCCAGCAGTCAAGGACAGGGGGTAAACTCTGGGGCCAACGTCCTGACTTTC. It translates to CASSQGQGVNSGANVLTF.

Remarks on this clonotype: An end of the junction differs from the germline gene, which may be a read error. This sequence joins TRBV7-2 and TRBJ1-1, with 9 bases fitting TRBD1. The CDR3 is 15 amino acids. Per the germline V gene, CDR1 is SGHTA and CDR2 is FQGNSA. The CDR3: CASSLAGQGITETFF. CDR3 sequence (DNA): TGTGCCAGCAGCTTAGCCGGACAGGGGATCACTGAAACTTTCTTT.

The rearrangement joins TRBV2 to TRBJ2-1, with D hard to call. The CDR3 has 12 residues. V was shortened by 7 bases and J by 5 bases, with 9 bases between the two germline ends. Germline CDR1 is SNHLY and CDR2 is FYNNEI. DNA of the CDR3: TGTGCCAGCACCTGGACGAACAATGAGCAGTTCTTC. It yields the protein CASTWTNNEQFF.

For the CDR3, the DNA is TGTGCCAGCAGCGTGGACAGGGGACAATCCACAGATACGCAGTATTTT. Translation: CASSVDRGQSTDTQYF. V and J are TRBV5-6 and TRBJ2-3, with 9 nucleotides matching TRBD1. Germline V gene data show CDR1 as SGHDT and CDR2 as YYEEEE. The CDR3 sequence is 16 residues long. Losses at the gene ends were 4 bases for V and 2 bases for J; bases not matched to a gene: 8.

The V gene is TRBV12-3 or TRBV12-4, the J gene TRBJ2-1; TRBD2 aligns across 9 bases. The J call may be faulty, since TRBJ2-7 better matches the DNA end. The CDR3 contains 13 residues. In nucleotides, the CDR3 is TGTGCCAGCAGTTTAGGGACTAGCGTGGAGCAGTACTTC. Its translation is CASSLGTSVEQYF.

This chain uses TRBV20-1 with TRBJ2-7; TRBD1 might be the D (6 bases). Germline-derived CDR1 and CDR2 are DFQATT and SNEGSKA (reference sequence). Deletions cut 0 bases from V and 5 bases from J, with 14 bases between. The CDR3 spans 14 residues. CDR3 nucleotides: TGCAGTGCTAGAGATCCCCAGGGGTCCCACGAGCAGTACTTC. Translated: CSARDPQGSHEQYF.

The chain joins TRBV4-1 to TRBJ2-1; unclear D gene. The ends were cut back, 1 base at V and 2 bases at J, with 12 bases in the middle. The length of the CDR3 is 16 residues. Germline V gives CDR1 MGHRA, CDR2 YSYEKL. CDR3 loop: CASSQVVGNPYNEQFF. The CDR3 bases are TGCGCCAGCAGCCAAGTCGTAGGGAACCCCTACAATGAGCAGTTCTTC.

This chain joins TRBV7-9 and TRBJ2-3; 7 bases align to TRBD1. This CDR3 has 15 residues. Germline V gene sequence: CDR1 SEHNR, CDR2 FQNEAQ (reference sequence). V shed 5 bases and J 4 bases; nucleotides not matched to a gene: 9. CDR3 in amino acids: CASSLGDRESDTQYF. The DNA of the CDR3 is TGTGCCAGCAGCCTAGGAGACAGGGAGTCAGATACGCAGTATTTT.

This chain connects TRBV12-3 or TRBV12-4 to TRBJ1-2; a possible D gene is TRBD1 (6 bases). V was pared by 6 bases and J by 1 base, with 12 bases between. The CDR3 length is 14 residues. The CDR3 DNA sequence: TGTGCCAGCAGGAAAGGACAGAGTAACTATGGCTACACCTTC. It specifies CASRKGQSNYGYTF.

The rearrangement links TRBV4-2 to TRBJ1-1; no reliable D call. Looked up from germline, CDR1 is LGHNA and CDR2 is YNFKEQ. V dropped 1 base and J dropped 7 bases, with 10 bases sitting between them. This CDR3 has 13 residues. CDR3 DNA sequence: TGTGCCAGCAGCCAAGTGACGGCCCGTGAAGCTTTCTTT. Its protein is CASSQVTAREAFF.

The J gene is TRBJ2-1, the V gene TRBV11-2; perhaps D is TRBD1 or TRBD2 (6 bases each). Trimming took off 2 bases at V and 4 bases at J, with 12 bases between the two ends. The CDR3 is made up of 15 amino acids. Germline-derived CDR1 and CDR2 are SGHAT and FQNNGV. The CDR3 DNA is TGTGCCAGCAGCTTACCGGGGGCACGGTACAATGAGCAGTTCTTC. It codes for CASSLPGARYNEQFF. The complete variable domain, with remaining parts taken from reference TRBV11-2 and TRBJ2-1, reads EAGVAQSPRYKIIEKRQSVAFWCNPISGHATLYWYQQILGQGPKLLIQFQNNGVVDDSQLPKDRFSAERLKGVDSTLKIQPAKLEDSAVYLCASSLPGARYNEQFFGPGTRLTVL.

The chain employs TRBV2 and TRBJ2-7; D is undetermined. The V end lost 3 bases, the J end lost 0 bases, and 15 bases lay between the germline ends. The germline CDR1 and CDR2 sequences are SNHLY and FYNNEI. This CDR3 has 16 residues. The CDR3 DNA reads TGTGCCAGCAGTGACGAGGTGGCAGGCAGCTCCTACGAGCAGTACTTC. Translated, it gives CASSDEVAGSSYEQYF.

Concerning this clonotype itself: The junction and the germline gene differ at one end; a read error may be behind it. The V call is TRBV29-1, the J call TRBJ1-1, with 7 bases fitting TRBD1. Germline V lookup: CDR1 SQVTM, CDR2 ANQGSEA. This CDR3 has 14 residues. CDR3 residues: CSVLNRGSDTEAFF. In DNA form, the CDR3 reads TGCAGCGTCCTAAACAGGGGATCGGACACCGAAGCTTTCTTT.

This clonotype was observed a single time. The chain employs TRBV11-3 and TRBJ2-3; unclear D gene. Germline assignment: CDR1 SGHNT and CDR2 YENEEA. Trimming stripped 3 bases from V and 4 bases from J, with 11 bases between. The CDR3 runs to 14 residues. CDR3 amino acids: CASSFNRASDTQYF. The CDR3 DNA reads TGTGCCAGCAGCTTCAACAGAGCTTCAGATACGCAGTATTTT.

This clonotype turned up a few times. The V call is TRBV12-3 or TRBV12-4, the J call TRBJ2-6; unclear D gene. The CDR3 has 17 residues. Trimming took off 2 bases at V and 1 base at J, with 12 bases between the two ends. The CDR3 nucleotides read TGTGCCAGCAGTTTACAGTTGGCTACATCTGGGGCCAACGTCCTGACTTTC. Residues: CASSLQLATSGANVLTF.

This CDR3 is CASSALGGSRTDTQYF. Here the CDR3 DNA reads TGTGCCAGCAGCGCCCTCGGGGGCAGCCGCACAGATACGCAGTATTTT. This chain uses TRBV6-1 with TRBJ2-3; D possibly matches TRBD1 or TRBD2 (6 bases each). In germline, CDR1 is MNHNS, CDR2 SASEGT. This CDR3 is 16 amino acids long. The germline V and J ends were trimmed by 6 bases and 1 base, with 17 bases remaining between them.

V gene TRBV7-9 combines with J gene TRBJ2-3, with a possible D match to TRBD1 (5 bases). This CDR3 is 15 amino acids long. Trimming removed 3 bases from V and 3 bases from J, with 13 bases in between. CDR1 and CDR2 (germline): SEHNR, FQNEAQ (reference sequence). Here the CDR3 DNA reads TGTGCCAGCAGCTTCATTGCAGGGATAACAGATACGCAGTATTTT. Translated, it gives CASSFIAGITDTQYF.

The chain has TRBV4-3 and TRBJ2-5, with unresolved D. V lost 3 bases, J lost 2 bases, and 13 bases lay in between. The germline V gene encodes CDR1 LGHNA and CDR2 YSLEER. There are 15 residues in the CDR3. In DNA form, the CDR3 reads TGCGCCAGCAGCCAGATGCCTGGCCCACAAGAGACCCAGTACTTC. Encoded protein: CASSQMPGPQETQYF.